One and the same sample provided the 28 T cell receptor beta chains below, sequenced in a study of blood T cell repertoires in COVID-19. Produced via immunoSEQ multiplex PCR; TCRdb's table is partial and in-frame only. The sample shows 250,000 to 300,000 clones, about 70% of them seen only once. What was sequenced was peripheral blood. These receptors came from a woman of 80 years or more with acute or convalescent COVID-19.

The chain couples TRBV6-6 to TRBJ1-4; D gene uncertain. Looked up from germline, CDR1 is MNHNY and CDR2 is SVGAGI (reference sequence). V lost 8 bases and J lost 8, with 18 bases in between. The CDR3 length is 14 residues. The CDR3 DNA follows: TGTGCCAGCTCTGACGCCGGGATGGGCGAAAAACTGTTTTTT. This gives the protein CASSDAGMGEKLFF.

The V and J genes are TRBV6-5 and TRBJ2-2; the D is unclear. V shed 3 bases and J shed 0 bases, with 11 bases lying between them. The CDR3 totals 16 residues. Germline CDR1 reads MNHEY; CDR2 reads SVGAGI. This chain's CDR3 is CASSYVSYTNTGELFF. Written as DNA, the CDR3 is TGTGCCAGCAGTTATGTCTCATACACGAACACCGGGGAGCTGTTTTTT.

CDR3 DNA sequence: TGTGCCAGCAGTTTAGCCAGGAACACTGAAGCTTTCTTT. Translation: CASSLARNTEAFF. The rearrangement links TRBV12-3 or TRBV12-4 to TRBJ1-1; the D is unclear. The CDR3 runs 13 residues. V was shortened by 0 bases and J by 1 base, with 3 bases between the two germline ends.

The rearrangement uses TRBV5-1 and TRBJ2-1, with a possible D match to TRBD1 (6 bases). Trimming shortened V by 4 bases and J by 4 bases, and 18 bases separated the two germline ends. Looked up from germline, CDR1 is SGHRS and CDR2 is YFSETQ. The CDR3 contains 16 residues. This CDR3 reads CASSAGTLLLYNEQFF. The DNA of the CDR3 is TGCGCCAGCAGCGCCGGGACACTCCTTCTTTACAATGAGCAGTTCTTC.

The CDR3 sequence: CASTQTGGGNEQFF. CDR3 nucleotide sequence: TGCGCCAGCACGCAGACGGGAGGTGGGAATGAGCAGTTCTTC. This chain joins TRBV5-1 and TRBJ2-1, with 7 nucleotides matching TRBD2. The CDR3 covers 14 residues. V trimming: 6 bases; J trimming: 7 bases; junction bases outside the gene matches: 10. Germline CDR1 and CDR2: SGHRS and YFSETQ. Together with reference TRBV5-1 and TRBJ2-1, the CDR3 gives the full variable domain: KAGVTQTPRYLIKTRGQQVTLSCSPISGHRSVSWYQQTPGQGLQFLFEYFSETQRNKGNFPGRFSGRQFSNSRSEMNVSTLELGDSALYLCASTQTGGGNEQFFGPGTRLTVL.

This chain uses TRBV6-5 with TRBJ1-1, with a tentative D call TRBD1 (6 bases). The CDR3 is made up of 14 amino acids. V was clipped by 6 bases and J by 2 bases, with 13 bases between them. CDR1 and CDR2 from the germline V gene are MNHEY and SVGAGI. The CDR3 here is CASSRTGFNTEAFF. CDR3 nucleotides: TGTGCCAGCAGCCGAACAGGGTTTAACACTGAAGCTTTCTTT.

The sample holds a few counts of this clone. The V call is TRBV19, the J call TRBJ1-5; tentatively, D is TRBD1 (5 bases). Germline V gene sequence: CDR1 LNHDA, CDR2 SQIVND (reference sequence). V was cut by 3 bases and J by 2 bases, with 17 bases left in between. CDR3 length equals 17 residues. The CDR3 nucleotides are TGTGCCAGTAGTATGGGTTGGCGGAAAGGGGGCAATCAGCCCCAGCATTTT. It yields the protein CASSMGWRKGGNQPQHF.

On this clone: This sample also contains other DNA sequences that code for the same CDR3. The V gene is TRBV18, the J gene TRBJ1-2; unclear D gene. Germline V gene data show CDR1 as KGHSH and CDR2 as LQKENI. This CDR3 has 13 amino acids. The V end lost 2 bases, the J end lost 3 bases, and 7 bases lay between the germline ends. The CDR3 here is CASSPEGYYGYTF. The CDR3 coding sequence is TGTGCCAGCTCACCAGAGGGATACTATGGCTACACCTTC.

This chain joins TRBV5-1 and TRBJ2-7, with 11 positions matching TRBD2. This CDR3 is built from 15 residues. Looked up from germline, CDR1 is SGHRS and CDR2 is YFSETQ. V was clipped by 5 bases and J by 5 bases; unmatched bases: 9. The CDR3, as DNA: TGCGCCAGCAGACCGCAACTAGCGGGAGAGAACGAGCAGTACTTC. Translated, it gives CASRPQLAGENEQYF.

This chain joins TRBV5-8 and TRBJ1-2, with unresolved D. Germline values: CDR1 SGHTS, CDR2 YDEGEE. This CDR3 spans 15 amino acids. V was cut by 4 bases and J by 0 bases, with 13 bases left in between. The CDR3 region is CASSKRKSANYGYTF. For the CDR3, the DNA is TGTGCCAGCAGCAAGCGGAAGTCTGCTAACTATGGCTACACCTTC.

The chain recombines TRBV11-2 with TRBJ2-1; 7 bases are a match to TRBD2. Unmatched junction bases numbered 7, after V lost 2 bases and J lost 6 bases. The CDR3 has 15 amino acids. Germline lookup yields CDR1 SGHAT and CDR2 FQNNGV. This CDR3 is CASSLSRGDPNEQFF. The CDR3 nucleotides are TGTGCCAGCAGCTTATCTCGGGGGGACCCCAATGAGCAGTTCTTC.

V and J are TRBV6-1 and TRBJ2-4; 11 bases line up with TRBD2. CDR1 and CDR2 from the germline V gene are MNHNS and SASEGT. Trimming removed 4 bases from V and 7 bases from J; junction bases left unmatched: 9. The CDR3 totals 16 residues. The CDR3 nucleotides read TGTGCCAGCAGTGCGATTAGCGGGAGGGATAGGAACATTCAGTACTTC. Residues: CASSAISGRDRNIQYF.

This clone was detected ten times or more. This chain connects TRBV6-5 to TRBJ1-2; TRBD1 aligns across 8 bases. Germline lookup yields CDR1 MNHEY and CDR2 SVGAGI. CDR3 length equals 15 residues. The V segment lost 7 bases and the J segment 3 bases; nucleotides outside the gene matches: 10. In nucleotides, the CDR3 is TGTGCCAGCACCACCGGCAGGGGGCGCGACTATGGCTACACCTTC. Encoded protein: CASTTGRGRDYGYTF.

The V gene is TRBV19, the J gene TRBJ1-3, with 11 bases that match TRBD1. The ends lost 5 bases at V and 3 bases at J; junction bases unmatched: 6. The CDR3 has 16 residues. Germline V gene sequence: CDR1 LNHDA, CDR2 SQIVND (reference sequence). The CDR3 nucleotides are TGTGCCAGTAGTGGCTGGACAGGGGGCGATGGAAACACCATATATTTT. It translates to CASSGWTGGDGNTIYF.

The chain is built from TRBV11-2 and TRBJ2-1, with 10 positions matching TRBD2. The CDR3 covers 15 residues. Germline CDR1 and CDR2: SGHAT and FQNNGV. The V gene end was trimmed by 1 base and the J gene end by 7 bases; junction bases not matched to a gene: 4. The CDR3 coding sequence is TGTGCCAGCAGCTTAGGGGGACTAGCGAGAAATGAGCAGTTCTTC. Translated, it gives CASSLGGLARNEQFF.

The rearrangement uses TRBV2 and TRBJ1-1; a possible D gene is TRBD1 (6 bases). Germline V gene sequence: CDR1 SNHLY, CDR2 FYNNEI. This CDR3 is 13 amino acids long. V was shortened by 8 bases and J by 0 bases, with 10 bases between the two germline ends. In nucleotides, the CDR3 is TGTGCCAGCCGGACAGATATGAACACTGAAGCTTTCTTT. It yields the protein CASRTDMNTEAFF.

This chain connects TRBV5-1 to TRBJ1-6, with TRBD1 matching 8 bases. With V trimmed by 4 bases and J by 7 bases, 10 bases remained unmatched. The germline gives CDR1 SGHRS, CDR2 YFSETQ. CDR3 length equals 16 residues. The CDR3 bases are TGCGCCAGCAGCACGCCGGACAGGGAATTCAATTCACCCCTCCACTTT. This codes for CASSTPDREFNSPLHF.

The CDR3 is CASSLLAGGTDTQYF. In DNA form, the CDR3 reads TGTGCCAGCAGTTTGTTAGCGGGAGGCACAGATACGCAGTATTTT. V gene TRBV2 combines with J gene TRBJ2-3; TRBD2 aligns across 9 bases. The V gene end was trimmed by 5 bases and the J gene end by 1 base; junction bases not matched to a gene: 4. The germline V gene encodes CDR1 SNHLY and CDR2 FYNNEI. This CDR3 is built from 15 residues.

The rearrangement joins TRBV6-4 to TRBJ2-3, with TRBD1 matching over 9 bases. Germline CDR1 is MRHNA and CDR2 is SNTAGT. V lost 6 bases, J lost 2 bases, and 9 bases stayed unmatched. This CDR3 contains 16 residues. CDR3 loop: CASSPTGGSFTDTQYF. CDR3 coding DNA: TGTGCCAGCAGCCCAACAGGGGGCTCCTTCACAGATACGCAGTATTTT.

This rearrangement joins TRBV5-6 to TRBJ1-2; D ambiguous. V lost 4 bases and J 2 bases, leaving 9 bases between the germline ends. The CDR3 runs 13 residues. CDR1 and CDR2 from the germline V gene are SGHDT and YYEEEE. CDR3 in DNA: TGTGCCAGCAGCAGAGGGCGAAACTATGGCTACACCTTC. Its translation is CASSRGRNYGYTF. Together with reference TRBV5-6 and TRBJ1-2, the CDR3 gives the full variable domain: DAGVTQSPTHLIKTRGQQVTLRCSPKSGHDTVSWYQQALGQGPQFIFQYYEEEERQRGNFPDRFSGHQFPNYSSELNVNALLLGDSALYLCASSRGRNYGYTFGSGTRLTVV.

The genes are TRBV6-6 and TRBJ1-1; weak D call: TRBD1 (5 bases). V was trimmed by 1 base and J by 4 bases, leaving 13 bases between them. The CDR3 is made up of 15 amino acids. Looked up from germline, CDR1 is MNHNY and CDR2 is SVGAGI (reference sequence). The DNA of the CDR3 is TGTGCCAGCAGTTACTTGGCAGGGCCGGGCACTGAAGCTTTCTTT. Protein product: CASSYLAGPGTEAFF.

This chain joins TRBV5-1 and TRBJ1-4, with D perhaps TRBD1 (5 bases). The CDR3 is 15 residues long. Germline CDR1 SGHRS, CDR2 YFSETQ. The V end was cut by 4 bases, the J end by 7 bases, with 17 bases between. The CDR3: CASSPGAGGVEKLFF. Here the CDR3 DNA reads TGCGCCAGCAGCCCCGGCGCCGGGGGAGTTGAAAAACTGTTTTTT.

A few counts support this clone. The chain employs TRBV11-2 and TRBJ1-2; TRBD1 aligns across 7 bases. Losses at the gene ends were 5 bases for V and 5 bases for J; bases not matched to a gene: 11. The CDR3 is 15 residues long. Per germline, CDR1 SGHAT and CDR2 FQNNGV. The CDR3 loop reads CASSVAGTVIYGYTF. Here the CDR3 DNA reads TGTGCCAGCAGCGTAGCGGGGACAGTGATTTATGGCTACACCTTC. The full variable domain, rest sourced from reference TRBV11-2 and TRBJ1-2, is EAGVAQSPRYKIIEKRQSVAFWCNPISGHATLYWYQQILGQGPKLLIQFQNNGVVDDSQLPKDRFSAERLKGVDSTLKIQPAKLEDSAVYLCASSVAGTVIYGYTFGSGTRLTVV.

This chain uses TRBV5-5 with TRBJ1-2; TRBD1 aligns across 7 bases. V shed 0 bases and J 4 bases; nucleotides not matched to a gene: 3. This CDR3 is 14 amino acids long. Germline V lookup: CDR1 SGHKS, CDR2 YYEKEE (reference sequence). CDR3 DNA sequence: TGTGCCAGCAGCTTGGCCGGGACAGCCTATGGCTACACCTTC. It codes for CASSLAGTAYGYTF.

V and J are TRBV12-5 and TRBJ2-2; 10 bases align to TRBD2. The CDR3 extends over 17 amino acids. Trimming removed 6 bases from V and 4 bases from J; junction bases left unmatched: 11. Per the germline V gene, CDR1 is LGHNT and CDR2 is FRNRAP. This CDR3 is CASGVTSGRTFTGELFF. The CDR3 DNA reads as TGTGCTAGTGGGGTGACTAGCGGGCGGACCTTCACCGGGGAGCTGTTTTTT.

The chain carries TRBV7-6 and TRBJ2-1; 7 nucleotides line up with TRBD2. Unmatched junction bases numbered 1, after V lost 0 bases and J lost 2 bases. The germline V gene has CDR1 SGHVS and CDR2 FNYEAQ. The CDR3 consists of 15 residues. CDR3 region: CASSLAGLTYNEQFF. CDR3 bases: TGTGCCAGCAGCTTAGCGGGACTAACCTACAATGAGCAGTTCTTC.

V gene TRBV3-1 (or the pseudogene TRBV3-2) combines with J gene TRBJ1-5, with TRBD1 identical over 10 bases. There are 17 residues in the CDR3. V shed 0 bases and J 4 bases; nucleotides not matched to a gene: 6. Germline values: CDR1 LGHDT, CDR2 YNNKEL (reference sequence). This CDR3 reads CASSQEAPGQGNQPQHF. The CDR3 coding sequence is TGTGCCAGCAGCCAAGAGGCTCCGGGACAGGGGAATCAGCCCCAGCATTTT.

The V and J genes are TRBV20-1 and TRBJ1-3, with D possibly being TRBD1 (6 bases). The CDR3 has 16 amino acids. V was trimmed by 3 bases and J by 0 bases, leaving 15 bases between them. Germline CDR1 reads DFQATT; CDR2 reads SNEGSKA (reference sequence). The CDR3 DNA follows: TGCAGTGCTAGTAGTACAGGGATCTCCTCTGGAAACACCATATATTTT. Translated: CSASSTGISSGNTIYF.